The rows below give T cell receptor beta chains drawn from one sample of a study of blood T cell repertoires in COVID-19. The data were produced by immunoSEQ multiplex PCR, yet TCRdb's version contains in-frame clones alone and is incomplete. The sample includes hundreds of thousands of clones, around 90% of them seen just once. Sequenced input: PBMCs or T cells enriched from blood (not recorded which). The receptors originated from a woman between 18 and 29 years old with acute COVID-19. CDR3s include the opening cysteine and the closing phenylalanine or tryptophan. The D gene is left open where the match is weak. Rows give clone size only sometimes, using once, few, many, or a class for an expanded clone.

V: TRBV9; J: TRBJ2-1; D: .; size: .; DNA: TGTGCCAGCAGCGAGACTCGAGGGAGCTCCTACAATGAGCAGTTCTTC; CDR3: CASSETRGSSYNEQFF
V: TRBV2; J: TRBJ1-2; D: TRBD1; size: .; DNA: TGTGCCAGCAGGGCCGGGACAGGCTTGGAGGGGACCTTC; CDR3: CASRAGTGLEGTF
V: TRBV7-9; J: TRBJ2-1; D: TRBD2; size: .; DNA: TGTGCCAGCAGCTTAGGGCTAGCGGGGGGTGGATTCCTGTTCTTC; CDR3: CASSLGLAGGGFLFF
V: TRBV18; J: TRBJ1-3; D: TRBD1; size: .; DNA: TGTGCCAGCTCTCAGGACAGGGCTGGAAACACCATATATTTT; CDR3: CASSQDRAGNTIYF
V: TRBV27; J: TRBJ2-1; D: .; size: .; DNA: TGTGCCAGCAGTTTCCGAACTAGTCCCAATGAGCAGTTCTTC; CDR3: CASSFRTSPNEQFF
V: TRBV7-8; J: TRBJ2-1; D: TRBD2; size: .; DNA: TGTGCCAGCAGCTCCGTTAGCGGGGGCTACAATGAGCAGTTCTTC; CDR3: CASSSVSGGYNEQFF
V: TRBV18; J: TRBJ1-5; D: .; size: .; DNA: TGTGCCAGCTCACCAGCGGGGAGTCAGCCCCAGCATTTT; CDR3: CASSPAGSQPQHF
V: TRBV6-2/TRBV6-3; J: TRBJ2-3; D: .; size: .; DNA: TGTGCCAGCAGTTTCAACCAACACCATACGCAGTATTTT; CDR3: CASSFNQHHTQYF
V: TRBV2; J: TRBJ1-6; D: TRBD1; size: .; DNA: TGTGCCAGCAGTGGTTTCCCCGGGACAGATTCACCCCTCCACTTT; CDR3: CASSGFPGTDSPLHF
V: TRBV29-1; J: TRBJ2-2; D: TRBD2; size: .; DNA: TGCAGCGTTGAACTAGGACTAGCGGGAGGGCCCAGGACCGGGGAGCTGTTTTTT; CDR3: CSVELGLAGGPRTGELFF
V: TRBV29-1; J: TRBJ1-1; D: TRBD1; size: .; DNA: TGCAGCGCCACAGGGGCCCCGAACACTGAAGCTTTCTTT; CDR3: CSATGAPNTEAFF
V: TRBV19; J: TRBJ1-5; D: TRBD1; size: .; DNA: TGTGCCAGTAGTATTTACCGATCTTGGGCCGGGACAGGGGAAAATCAGCCCCAGCATTTT; CDR3: CASSIYRSWAGTGENQPQHF
V: TRBV5-1; J: TRBJ2-7; D: .; size: .; DNA: TGCGCCAGCAGCGCTTTGATACAGGGTTGCGACGAGCAGTACTTC; CDR3: CASSALIQGCDEQYF
V: TRBV3-1/TRBV3-2; J: TRBJ1-2; D: .; size: .; DNA: TGTGCCAGCAGCCATGGGGAACCGGGGGGCTACACCTTC; CDR3: CASSHGEPGGYTF
V: TRBV5-1; J: TRBJ1-3; D: .; size: once; DNA: TGCGCCAGCAGCCCGGCTTCAGGGGCGAAAGGAAACACCATATATTTT; CDR3: CASSPASGAKGNTIYF
V: TRBV18; J: TRBJ1-2; D: TRBD1; size: once; DNA: TGTGCCAGCTCACGATTAACAGGGGCTGAGGCCCATGGCTACACCTTC; CDR3: CASSRLTGAEAHGYTF
V: TRBV12-3/TRBV12-4; J: TRBJ1-5; D: .; size: .; DNA: TGTGCCAGCAGTTTAGACAGGAATCAGCCCCAGCATTTT; CDR3: CASSLDRNQPQHF
V: TRBV15; J: TRBJ2-1; D: TRBD2; size: few; DNA: TGTGCCACCAGCAGAGACCGAGGGACTAGCGATTACAATGAGCAGTTCTTC; CDR3: CATSRDRGTSDYNEQFF
V: TRBV18; J: TRBJ2-5; D: .; size: .; DNA: TGTGCCAGCTCAATCGCGGGGTCTGAGACCCAGTACTTC; CDR3: CASSIAGSETQYF
V: TRBV2; J: TRBJ2-6; D: .; size: once; DNA: TGTGCCAGCAGGGAACAGGGAACTGGGGCCAACGTCCTGACTTTC; CDR3: CASREQGTGANVLTF
V: TRBV9; J: TRBJ2-5; D: TRBD2; size: .; DNA: TGTGCCAGCAGCGCAACCTTGGGGGGAGGGGAGACCCAGTACTTC; CDR3: CASSATLGGGETQYF
V: TRBV18; J: TRBJ2-7; D: .; size: .; DNA: TGTGCCAGCTCACCACAGGGGATCAACTCCTACGAGCAGTACTTC; CDR3: CASSPQGINSYEQYF
V: TRBV7-9; J: TRBJ2-1; D: .; size: .; DNA: TGTGCCAGCAGCCGCGATCAAGGCGGCAATGAGCAGTTCTTC; CDR3: CASSRDQGGNEQFF
V: TRBV30; J: TRBJ1-5; D: .; size: few; DNA: TGTGCCTGGAGTACGGGAGCCGGACTACTCAATCAGCCCCAGCATTTT; CDR3: CAWSTGAGLLNQPQHF
V: TRBV3-1/TRBV3-2; J: TRBJ2-3; D: .; size: .; DNA: TGTGCCAGCAGCCTCTTGCCGGGCGGGAGCACAGATACGCAGTATTTT; CDR3: CASSLLPGGSTDTQYF
V: TRBV5-6; J: TRBJ2-7; D: TRBD1; size: .; DNA: TGTGCCAGCAGCTGGAGACAGGGCGAGCAGTACTTC; CDR3: CASSWRQGEQYF
V: TRBV9; J: TRBJ2-3; D: TRBD2; size: .; DNA: TGTGCCAGCAGCGCCTCAGCGGGACTTAAGACAGATACGCAGTATTTT; CDR3: CASSASAGLKTDTQYF
V: TRBV3-1/TRBV3-2; J: TRBJ1-1; D: .; size: .; DNA: TGTGCCAGCAGCCAAGATTCCCCCGGTCTCACTGAAGCTTTCTTT; CDR3: CASSQDSPGLTEAFF
V: TRBV4-1; J: TRBJ2-7; D: TRBD1; size: .; DNA: TGCGCCAGCAGCCAGTGGACAGGTGACGAGCAGTACTTC; CDR3: CASSQWTGDEQYF
V: TRBV6-5; J: TRBJ2-7; D: TRBD1; size: .; DNA: TGTGCCAGCAGGAGACAGGGCAGCTCCTACGAGCAGTACTTC; CDR3: CASRRQGSSYEQYF
V: TRBV9; J: TRBJ2-1; D: .; size: once; DNA: TGTGCCAGCAGCGTAGAATCAAGGGGCAATGAGCAGTTCTTC; CDR3: CASSVESRGNEQFF
V: TRBV11-2; J: TRBJ2-1; D: TRBD1; size: .; DNA: TGTGCCAGCAGCCAAGACAGGGGGAATGAGCAGTTCTTC; CDR3: CASSQDRGNEQFF
V: TRBV5-4; J: TRBJ1-2; D: .; size: once; DNA: TGTGCCAGCAGCTCGTTACAGGGTTACTATGGCTACACCTTC; CDR3: CASSSLQGYYGYTF
V: TRBV7-9; J: TRBJ2-3; D: .; size: few; DNA: TGTGCCAGCAGCTCATTAGCGGAGACGAGCACAGATACGCAGTATTTT; CDR3: CASSSLAETSTDTQYF
V: TRBV29-1; J: TRBJ2-2; D: .; size: .; DNA: TGCAGCGTTGAAGGCCGGGGCACCGGGGAGCTGTTTTTT; CDR3: CSVEGRGTGELFF
V: TRBV5-8; J: TRBJ2-1; D: TRBD1; size: .; DNA: TGTGCCAGCAGCTTGGCAGGGACAGGGAGCCACAATGAGCAGTTCTTC; CDR3: CASSLAGTGSHNEQFF
V: TRBV18; J: TRBJ1-6; D: .; size: .; DNA: TGTGCCAGCTCACCGGGACATCTCAATTCACCCCTCCACTTT; CDR3: CASSPGHLNSPLHF
V: TRBV30; J: TRBJ1-5; D: .; size: .; DNA: TGTGCCGGAGCGAGGGGGAACAATCAGCCCCAGCATTTT; CDR3: CAGARGNNQPQHF
V: TRBV3-1/TRBV3-2; J: TRBJ2-1; D: .; size: .; DNA: TGTGCCAGCAGCCCCCCCGGTAGAGGTGAGCAGTTCTTC; CDR3: CASSPPGRGEQFF
V: TRBV6-5; J: TRBJ1-4; D: TRBD1; size: .; DNA: TGTGCCAGCAGGGGGACAGATGGTGAAAAACTGTTTTTT; CDR3: CASRGTDGEKLFF
V: TRBV29-1; J: TRBJ1-2; D: .; size: .; DNA: TGCAGCGTTGGGGTGGGGCAGGGAAGTGGCTACACCTTC; CDR3: CSVGVGQGSGYTF
V: TRBV29-1; J: TRBJ2-7; D: TRBD2; size: .; DNA: TGCAGCGTTGAAGGCCCCACTAGCGGGAGCTCCTACGAGCAGTACTTC; CDR3: CSVEGPTSGSSYEQYF
V: TRBV7-7; J: TRBJ2-3; D: TRBD1; size: .; DNA: TGTGCCAGCAGCTTAGGGACAGGGGGCCCAGATACGCAGTATTTT; CDR3: CASSLGTGGPDTQYF
V: TRBV7-8; J: TRBJ1-2; D: TRBD1; size: .; DNA: TGTGCCAGCAGCTTGTTCACGACAGGGCCCTATGGCTACACCTTC; CDR3: CASSLFTTGPYGYTF
V: TRBV18; J: TRBJ2-7; D: TRBD1; size: .; DNA: TGTGCCAGCTCACCAGGACAGGATTCTTACCACGAGCAGTACTTC; CDR3: CASSPGQDSYHEQYF
V: TRBV19; J: TRBJ2-7; D: TRBD2; size: .; DNA: TGTGCCAGTAGTCCCCGGGAGGGGGCCTACGAGCAGTACTTC; CDR3: CASSPREGAYEQYF
V: TRBV3-1/TRBV3-2; J: TRBJ2-1; D: .; size: .; DNA: TGTGCCAGCAGCCAAGATTCTTCCCGGGGTTGGATCAATGAGCAGTTCTTC; CDR3: CASSQDSSRGWINEQFF
V: TRBV12-5; J: TRBJ1-5; D: .; size: .; DNA: TGTGCTAGTGGTTTGGTCACATTGGCAGGTGGTAATCAGCCCCAGCATTTT; CDR3: CASGLVTLAGGNQPQHF
V: TRBV6-5; J: TRBJ1-1; D: TRBD1; size: once; DNA: TGTGCCAGCAGTTTGTTACCGGGACAGGGGAACACTGAAGCTTTCTTT; CDR3: CASSLLPGQGNTEAFF
V: TRBV15; J: TRBJ1-3; D: .; size: .; DNA: TGTGCCACCAGCAGAGATGACCGGGACACCATATATTTT; CDR3: CATSRDDRDTIYF
V: TRBV10-1; J: TRBJ2-5; D: .; size: .; DNA: TGCGCCAGCAGTGACGGAGTTGTCGAGACCCAGTACTTC; CDR3: CASSDGVVETQYF
V: TRBV10-3; J: TRBJ2-7; D: .; size: .; DNA: TGTGCCATCAGTGATCTGGGGGGTGACGAGCAGTACTTC; CDR3: CAISDLGGDEQYF
V: TRBV11-2; J: TRBJ2-1; D: TRBD1; size: .; DNA: TGTGCCAGCAGCAGAGACCGGGACAGGGGCTACAATGAGCAGTTCTTC; CDR3: CASSRDRDRGYNEQFF
V: TRBV28; J: TRBJ2-1; D: .; size: few; DNA: TGTGCCAGCACTAGTGCGGAGTACAATGAGCAGTTCTTC; CDR3: CASTSAEYNEQFF
V: TRBV28; J: TRBJ2-7; D: TRBD1; size: .; DNA: TGTGCCAGCAGTCCCCGGGACAGACTCTACGAGCAGTACTTC; CDR3: CASSPRDRLYEQYF